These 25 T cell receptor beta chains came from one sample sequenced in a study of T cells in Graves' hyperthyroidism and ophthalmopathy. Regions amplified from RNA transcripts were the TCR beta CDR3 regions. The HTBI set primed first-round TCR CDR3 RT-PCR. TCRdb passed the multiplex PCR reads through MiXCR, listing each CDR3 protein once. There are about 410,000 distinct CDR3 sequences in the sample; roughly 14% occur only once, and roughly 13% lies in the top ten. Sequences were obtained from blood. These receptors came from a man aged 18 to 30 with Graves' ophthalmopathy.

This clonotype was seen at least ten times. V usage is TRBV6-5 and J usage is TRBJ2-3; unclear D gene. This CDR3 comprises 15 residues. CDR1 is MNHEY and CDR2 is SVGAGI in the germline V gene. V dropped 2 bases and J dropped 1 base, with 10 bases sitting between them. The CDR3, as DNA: TGTGCCAGCAGTTACGCGGCAGCCCGCACAGATACGCAGTATTTT. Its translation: CASSYAAARTDTQYF.

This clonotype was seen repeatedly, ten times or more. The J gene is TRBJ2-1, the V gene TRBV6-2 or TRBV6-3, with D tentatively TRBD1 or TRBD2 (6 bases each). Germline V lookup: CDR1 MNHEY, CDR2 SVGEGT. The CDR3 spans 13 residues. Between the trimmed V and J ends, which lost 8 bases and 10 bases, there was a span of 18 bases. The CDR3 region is CASSQLYGGEQFF. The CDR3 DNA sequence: TGTGCCAGCTCTCAATTATACGGGGGCGAGCAGTTCTTC.

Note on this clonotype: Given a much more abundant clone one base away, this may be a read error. CDR3 nucleotide sequence: TGTGCCAGCACATCCAAACTAGCGGGCAGCCAAGAGACCCAGTACTTC. It encodes CASTSKLAGSQETQYF. The genes are TRBV6-1 and TRBJ2-5; 9 bases align to TRBD2. The CDR3 is made up of 16 amino acids. Germline V lookup: CDR1 MNHNS, CDR2 SASEGT. V trimming: 7 bases; J trimming: 1 base; junction bases outside the gene matches: 10.

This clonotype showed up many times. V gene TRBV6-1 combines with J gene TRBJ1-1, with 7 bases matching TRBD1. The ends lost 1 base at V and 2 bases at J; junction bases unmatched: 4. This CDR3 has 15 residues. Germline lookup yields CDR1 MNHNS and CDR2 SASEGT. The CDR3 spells CASSEEGAPNTEAFF. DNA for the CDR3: TGTGCCAGCAGTGAAGAGGGGGCGCCCAACACTGAAGCTTTCTTT.

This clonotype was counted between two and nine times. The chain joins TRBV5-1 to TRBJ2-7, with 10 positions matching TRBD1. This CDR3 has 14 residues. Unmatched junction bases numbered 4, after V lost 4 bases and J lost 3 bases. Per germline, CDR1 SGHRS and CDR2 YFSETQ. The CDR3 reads CASSTGTGDYEQYF. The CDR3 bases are TGCGCCAGCAGCACCGGGACAGGGGACTACGAGCAGTACTTC.

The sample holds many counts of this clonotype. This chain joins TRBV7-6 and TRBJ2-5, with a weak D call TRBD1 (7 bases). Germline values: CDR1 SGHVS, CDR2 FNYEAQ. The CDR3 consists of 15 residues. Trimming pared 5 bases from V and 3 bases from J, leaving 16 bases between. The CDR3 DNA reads TGTGCCAGCAGCCCCCCAGGGGGGAGTAAAGAGACCCAGTACTTC. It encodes CASSPPGGSKETQYF.

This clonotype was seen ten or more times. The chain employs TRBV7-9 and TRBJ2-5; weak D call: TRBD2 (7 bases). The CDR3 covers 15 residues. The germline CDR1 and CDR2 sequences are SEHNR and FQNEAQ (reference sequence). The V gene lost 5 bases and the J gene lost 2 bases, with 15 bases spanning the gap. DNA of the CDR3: TGTGCCAGCAGCCCGCCGAGGGGGGGGCAAGAGACCCAGTACTTC. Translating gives CASSPPRGGQETQYF.

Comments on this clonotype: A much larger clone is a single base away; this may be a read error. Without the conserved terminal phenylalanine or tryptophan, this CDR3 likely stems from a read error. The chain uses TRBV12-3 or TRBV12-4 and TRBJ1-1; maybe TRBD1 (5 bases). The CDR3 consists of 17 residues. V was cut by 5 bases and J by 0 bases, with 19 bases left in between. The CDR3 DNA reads TGTGCCAGCAGTCATACAGGACTTAACATTATGAACACTGAAGCTTTCTCT. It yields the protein CASSHTGLNIMNTEAFS.

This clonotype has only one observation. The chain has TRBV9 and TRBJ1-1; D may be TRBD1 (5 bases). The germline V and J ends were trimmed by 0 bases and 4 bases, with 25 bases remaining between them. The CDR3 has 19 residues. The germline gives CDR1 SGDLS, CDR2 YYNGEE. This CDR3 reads CASSVAGGGGGGSGTEAFF. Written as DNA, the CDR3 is TGTGCCAGCAGCGTAGCGGGGGGGGGGGGGGGGGGTAGTGGCACTGAAGCTTTCTTT.

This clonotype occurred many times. Written as DNA, the CDR3 is TGTGCCACCGGAACGGCCGGGACTAGCGGGAAGAATGAGCAGTTCTTC. This codes for CATGTAGTSGKNEQFF. V and J are TRBV24-1 and TRBJ2-1, with 13 bases fitting TRBD2. Trimming at V came to 9 bases and at J to 7 bases, leaving 11 bases not matched to a gene. The length of the CDR3 is 16 residues. Germline lookup yields CDR1 KGHDR and CDR2 SFDVKD.

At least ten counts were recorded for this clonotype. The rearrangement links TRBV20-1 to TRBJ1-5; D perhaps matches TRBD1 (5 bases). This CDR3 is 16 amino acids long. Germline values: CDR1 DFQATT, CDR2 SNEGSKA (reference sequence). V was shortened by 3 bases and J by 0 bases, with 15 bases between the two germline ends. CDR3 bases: TGCAGTGCTAGTCCGATAGGGACCTATAGCAATCAGCCCCAGCATTTT. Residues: CSASPIGTYSNQPQHF.

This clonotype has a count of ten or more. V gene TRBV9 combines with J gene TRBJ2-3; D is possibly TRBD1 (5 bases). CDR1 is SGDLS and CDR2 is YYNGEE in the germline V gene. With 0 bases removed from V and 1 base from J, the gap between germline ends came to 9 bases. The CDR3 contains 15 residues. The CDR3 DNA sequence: TGTGCCAGCAGCGTAGTAGAAGGGGGCACAGATACGCAGTATTTT. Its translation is CASSVVEGGTDTQYF.

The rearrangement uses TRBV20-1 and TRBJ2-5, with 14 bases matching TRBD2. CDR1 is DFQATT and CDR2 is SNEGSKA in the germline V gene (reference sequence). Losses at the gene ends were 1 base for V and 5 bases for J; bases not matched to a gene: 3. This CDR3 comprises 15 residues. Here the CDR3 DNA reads TGCAGTGCTAGAGGGACTAGCGGGGGGAGTGAGACCCAGTACTTC. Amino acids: CSARGTSGGSETQYF.

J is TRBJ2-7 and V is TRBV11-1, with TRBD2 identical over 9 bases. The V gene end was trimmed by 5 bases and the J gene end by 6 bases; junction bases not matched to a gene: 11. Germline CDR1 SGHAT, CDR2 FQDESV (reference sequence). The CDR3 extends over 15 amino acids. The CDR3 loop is CASSQVAGGRLEQYF. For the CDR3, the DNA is TGTGCCAGCAGCCAAGTTGCGGGGGGGCGGCTCGAGCAGTACTTC.

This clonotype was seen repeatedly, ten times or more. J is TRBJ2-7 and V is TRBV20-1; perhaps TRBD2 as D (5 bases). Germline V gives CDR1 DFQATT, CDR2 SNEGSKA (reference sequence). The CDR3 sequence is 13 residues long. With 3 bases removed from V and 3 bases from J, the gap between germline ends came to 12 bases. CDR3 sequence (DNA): TGCAGTGCTAGTCTGAGCGACTACTACGAGCAGTACTTC. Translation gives CSASLSDYYEQYF.

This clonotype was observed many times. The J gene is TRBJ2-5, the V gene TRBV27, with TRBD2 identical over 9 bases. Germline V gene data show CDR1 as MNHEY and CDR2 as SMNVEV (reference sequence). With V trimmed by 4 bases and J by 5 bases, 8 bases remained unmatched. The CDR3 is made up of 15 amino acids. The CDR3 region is CASSSPAGGDETQYF. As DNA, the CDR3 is TGTGCCAGCAGTTCCCCAGCGGGAGGAGACGAGACCCAGTACTTC.

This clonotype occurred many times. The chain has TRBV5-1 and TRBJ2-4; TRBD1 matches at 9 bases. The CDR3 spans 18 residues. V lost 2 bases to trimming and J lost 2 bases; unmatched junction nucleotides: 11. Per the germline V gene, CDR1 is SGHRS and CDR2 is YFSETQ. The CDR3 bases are TGCGCCAGCAGCTTCAACCCATCACAGGGGGCCTCCAAAAACATTCAGTACTTC. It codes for CASSFNPSQGASKNIQYF.

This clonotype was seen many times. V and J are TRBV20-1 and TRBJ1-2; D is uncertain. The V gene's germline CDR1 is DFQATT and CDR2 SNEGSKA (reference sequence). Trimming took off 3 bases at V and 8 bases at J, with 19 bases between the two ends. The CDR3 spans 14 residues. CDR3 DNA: TGCAGTGCTAGGCCCAGCACAGCCTTGGGGGGCTACACCTTC. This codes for CSARPSTALGGYTF.

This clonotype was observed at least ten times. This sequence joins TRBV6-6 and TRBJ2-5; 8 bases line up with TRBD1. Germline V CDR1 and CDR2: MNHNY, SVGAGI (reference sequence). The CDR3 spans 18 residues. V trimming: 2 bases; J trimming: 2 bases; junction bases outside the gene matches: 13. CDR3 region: CASSYPSTGADHQETQYF. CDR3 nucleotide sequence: TGTGCCAGCAGTTACCCCTCGACAGGGGCCGACCATCAAGAGACCCAGTACTTC.

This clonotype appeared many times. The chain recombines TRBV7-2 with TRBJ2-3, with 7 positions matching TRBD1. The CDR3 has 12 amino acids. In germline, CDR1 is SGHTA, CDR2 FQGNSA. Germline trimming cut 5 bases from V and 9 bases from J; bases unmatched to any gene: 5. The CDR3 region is CASSLPGQTQYF. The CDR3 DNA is TGTGCCAGCAGCCTCCCGGGACAGACGCAGTATTTT.

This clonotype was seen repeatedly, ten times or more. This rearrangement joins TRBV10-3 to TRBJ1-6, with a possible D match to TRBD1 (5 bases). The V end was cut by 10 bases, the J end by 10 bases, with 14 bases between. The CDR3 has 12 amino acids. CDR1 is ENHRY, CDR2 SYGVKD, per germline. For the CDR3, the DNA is TGTGCCACATGGACAAGAGGATCACCCCTCCACTTT. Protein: CATWTRGSPLHF.

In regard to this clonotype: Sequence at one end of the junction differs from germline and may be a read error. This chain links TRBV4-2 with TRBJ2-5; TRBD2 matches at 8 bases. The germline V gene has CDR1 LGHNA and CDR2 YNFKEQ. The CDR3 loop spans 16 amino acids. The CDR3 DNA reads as TGTGCCAGCAGCCAAGTAAGGCCGGGGGGGCCGGAGACCCGGTACTTC. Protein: CASSQVRPGGPETRYF.

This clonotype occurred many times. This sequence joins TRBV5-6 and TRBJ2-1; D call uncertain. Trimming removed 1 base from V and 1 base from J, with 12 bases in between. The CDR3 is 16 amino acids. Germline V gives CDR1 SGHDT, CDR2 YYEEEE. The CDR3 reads CASSLLALFSYNEQFF. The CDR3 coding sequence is TGTGCCAGCAGCTTGCTTGCACTTTTTTCCTACAATGAGCAGTTCTTC.

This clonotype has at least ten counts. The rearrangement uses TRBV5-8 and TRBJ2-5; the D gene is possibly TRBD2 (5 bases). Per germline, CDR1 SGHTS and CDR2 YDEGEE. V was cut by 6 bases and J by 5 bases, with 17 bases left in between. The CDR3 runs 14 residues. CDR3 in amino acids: CASNLAALSETQYF. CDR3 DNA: TGTGCCAGCAACCTAGCAGCCCTGTCGGAGACCCAGTACTTC.

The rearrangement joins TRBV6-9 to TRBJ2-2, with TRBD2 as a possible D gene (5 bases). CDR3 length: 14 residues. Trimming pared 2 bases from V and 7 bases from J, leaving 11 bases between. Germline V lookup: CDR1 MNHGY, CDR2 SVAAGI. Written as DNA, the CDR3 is TGTGCCAGCAGTTATAATCTCGCGGGCGGGGAGCTGTTTTTT. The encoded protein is CASSYNLAGGELFF.